A selection of T cell receptor beta chains follows, all from one sample in a study of cytomegalovirus exposure and HLA in healthy donors. Data came from immunoSEQ multiplex PCR; TCRdb stores just in-frame clones and leaves some out. Here the sample spans tens of thousands of clones, approximately 58% being singletons. The sequencing input was PBMCs. The receptors were gathered from a woman aged 50 to 65 in good health and CMV-seronegative. The conserved cysteine and the conserved F or W are not part of the CDR3 here. Clone size, where shown, is once, few, many, or a class for clones that have expanded.

clone_size v_call cdr3_aa
NA TRBV29-1 SVWGSGSTNEKLF
NA TRBV11-3 ASSPTRGTDTQY
NA TRBV9 ASSVASGQGVAGNTIY
NA TRBV13 ASSYARTGAYEQY
NA TRBV5-1 ASGYRAAGNEQF
NA TRBV7-8 ASSGLGEKLF
NA TRBV19 ASSRDSYNQPQH
NA TRBV7-8 ASSLGSPSGFYNEQF
NA TRBV5-1 ASSSPSGLEETQY
NA TRBV6-1 ASSDVGARNTEAF
NA TRBV6-1 AINFSSYNSPLH
NA TRBV7-6 ASSGGVGQPQH
few TRBV5-1 ASSLGIGDRGFDQPQH
NA TRBV29-1 SAARGARDTEAF